The 11 T cell receptor beta chains listed next were all sequenced from one sample in a study of low-dose radiotherapy and immunotherapy resistance in tumors. Stated time point: before trial treatment. Alpha- and beta-chain coverage of first-strand cDNA came from TRAV- and TRBV-specific primers. TCRs were amplified for approximately 21 PCR cycles with a constant-region primer and V-primer adapter. TCRdb called the reads again in MiXCR, with one record for every CDR3 protein. The sample lists approximately 90,000 distinct CDR3 sequences; roughly 9% were seen once. Sequencing was performed on PBMCs, taken before treatment. Receptors were obtained from a male donor with prostate cancer.

In this sample, this clonotype turned up many times. J is TRBJ1-6 and V is TRBV7-2; no clear D gene. The CDR3 is made up of 14 amino acids. CDR1 is SGHTA and CDR2 is FQGNSA in the germline V gene. V shed 2 bases and J shed 7 bases, with 9 bases lying between them. The CDR3 DNA sequence: TGTGCCAGCAGCTTACGCTACAGCAATTCACCCCTCCACTTT. Residues: CASSLRYSNSPLHF.

This clonotype was recorded a few times. The gene calls are TRBV5-4 and TRBJ2-1; no clear D gene. This CDR3 region has 14 residues. V was cut by 0 bases and J by 4 bases, with 8 bases left in between. The germline V gene has CDR1 SGHNT and CDR2 YYREEE (reference sequence). This CDR3 reads CASSLVDGYNEQFF. DNA of the CDR3: TGTGCCAGCAGCTTGGTGGACGGTTACAATGAGCAGTTCTTC.

In this sample, this clonotype turned up many times. This chain connects TRBV5-1 to TRBJ2-3; tentative D call: TRBD1 (6 bases). Trimming took off 0 bases at V and 6 bases at J, with 14 bases between the two ends. The CDR3 is made up of 15 amino acids. CDR1 is SGHRS and CDR2 is YFSETQ in the germline V gene. The CDR3 loop reads CASSLDRAGRDTQYF. The CDR3 DNA follows: TGCGCCAGCAGCTTGGACAGGGCCGGGCGTGATACGCAGTATTTT.

This clonotype was found many times. The J gene is TRBJ1-3, the V gene TRBV29-1; D is ambiguous. Germline CDR1 is SQVTM and CDR2 is ANQGSEA. V was cut by 3 bases and J by 4 bases, with 4 bases left in between. The CDR3 runs 11 residues. For the CDR3, the DNA is TGCAGCGTTGATTCAGGAAACACCATATATTTT. It yields the protein CSVDSGNTIYF.

This clonotype was counted many times. V is TRBV27 and J is TRBJ1-1; D gene unclear. V was pared by 6 bases and J by 1 base, with 9 bases between. Germline loops: CDR1 MNHEY, CDR2 SMNVEV (reference sequence). This CDR3 is 13 amino acids long. CDR3 sequence: CASSLGGNTEAFF. The CDR3 region has the DNA TGTGCCAGCAGCTTGGGAGGGAACACTGAAGCTTTCTTT.

This clonotype was seen at least ten times. The chain combines TRBV19 with TRBJ1-2, with 7 bases that match TRBD1. From germline, CDR1 is LNHDA and CDR2 SQIVND (reference sequence). This CDR3 is 15 amino acids long. With 7 bases clipped from V and 2 bases from J, the junction kept 10 bases outside the gene matches. The CDR3 reads CASTPLRQGNYGYTF. The CDR3 bases are TGTGCCAGTACCCCCCTCCGACAGGGAAACTATGGCTACACCTTC.

V usage is TRBV5-1 and J usage is TRBJ2-3, with 7 bases identical to TRBD2. The CDR3 length is 15 residues. Germline assignment: CDR1 SGHRS and CDR2 YFSETQ. The junction had 4 bases not matched to a gene; V was cut back by 3 bases and J by 0 bases. CDR3 coding DNA: TGCGCCAGCAGCTCAGCGGGACTTAGCACAGATACGCAGTATTTT. It yields the protein CASSSAGLSTDTQYF.

This clonotype appeared many times. This chain joins TRBV7-9 and TRBJ1-6; the match to TRBD1 covers 9 bases. CDR3 size: 15 residues. Germline V gene data show CDR1 as SEHNR and CDR2 as FQNEAQ (reference sequence). Unmatched junction bases numbered 13, after V lost 5 bases and J lost 14 bases. This chain's CDR3 is CASSPAMGTGSSLHF. The CDR3 nucleotides are TGTGCCAGCAGCCCTGCGATGGGGACAGGGTCATCCCTCCACTTT.

In its sample, this clonotype was seen many times. The J gene is TRBJ2-1, the V gene TRBV29-1; 7 bases fit TRBD2. CDR1 is SQVTM, CDR2 ANQGSEA, per germline. The CDR3 contains 14 residues. Trimming took 2 bases from V and 3 from J; bases not matched to a gene: 4. The CDR3 DNA sequence: TGCAGCGTTGAACGGCGGGAGCGCTACAATGAGCAGTTCTTC. It translates to CSVERRERYNEQFF.

This clonotype was recorded at least ten times. This rearrangement joins TRBV20-1 to TRBJ2-3; 7 bases map to TRBD1. Germline V gene data show CDR1 as DFQATT and CDR2 as SNEGSKA (reference sequence). J was trimmed by 2 bases and V by 4 bases; bases with no gene match: 12. The CDR3 length is 16 residues. CDR3 sequence (DNA): TGCAGTGCTACCACACGACAGGGAGAATTCACAGATACGCAGTATTTT. It codes for CSATTRQGEFTDTQYF.

This clonotype has ten or more counts. The chain has TRBV6-2 or TRBV6-3 and TRBJ1-1; D is unresolved. The germline V gene encodes CDR1 MNHEY and CDR2 SVGEGT. Trimming shortened V by 1 base and J by 0 bases, and 9 bases separated the two germline ends. The CDR3 spans 15 residues. CDR3 sequence: CASSYFGRLNTEAFF. CDR3 DNA: TGTGCCAGCAGTTACTTCGGCAGGCTGAACACTGAAGCTTTCTTT.